This T cell receptor beta chain was found in a study of T cells in Graves' hyperthyroidism and ophthalmopathy. TCR beta CDR3 region amplification was performed from RNA transcripts. Primed by the HTBI set, a first-round RT-PCR was run on the TCR CDR3. In TCRdb, the multiplex PCR reads were re-called with MiXCR into one record per CDR3 protein. This sample yields more than 550,000 distinct CDR3 sequences, of which roughly a sixth are seen a single time; roughly a sixth belongs to the top ten. Diagnosing involved the use of clinical symptoms, serum thyroxine and TRAb, thyroid ultrasound and orbital computed tomography. It was roughly 10 ml of fresh peripheral blood that supplied the PBMCs. The germline gives CDR1 MGHRA, CDR2 YSYEKL. V gave up 3 bases and J gave up 2 bases; unmatched junction bases: 2. This CDR3 comprises 15 residues.

Sample: blood. This rearrangement joins TRBV4-1 to TRBJ1-2; 11 positions match TRBD1. This receptor was obtained from a man aged 50-59 years with Graves' hyperthyroidism. The DNA for the CDR3 is TGCGCCAGCAGCCAGGGACAGGGGGTCAACTATGGCTACACCTTC. It specifies CASSQGQGVNYGYTF.